This TCR beta chain was captured in a study of shared clonotypes between healthy human individuals. Background on the study: The donor group consisted of two women and a few men, aged 18 to 49.

Into CD45RA+ naive and CD45RA-negative memory subsets, the CD4+ cells were split. For each subset, genomic DNA was distributed in equal portions over several immunoSEQ plates. Generated by immunoSEQ multiplex PCR, the TCRdb table keeps only in-frame clones and is missing some. The sample lists some 2.4 million clones; roughly 93% were seen once. The source material was naive CD4+ T cells from PBMCs. Subset reported: CD45RA+ positively selected. The sequence derives from a young man in good health. Some clones in this sample may be carry-over from other donors' samples.

The CDR3 coding sequence is TGTGCCAGCAGGGGACTAGCGGGAGCCGAGTACTTC. Its protein is CASRGLAGAEYF. The chain couples TRBV6-1 to TRBJ2-7; 14 bases align to TRBD2. CDR3 size: 12 residues. Germline V CDR1 and CDR2: MNHNS, SASEGT. V shed 6 bases, J shed 11 bases, and the junction held 3 bases outside the gene matches.